These 27 T cell receptor beta chains were sequenced from one sample in a study of T cell repertoires in cytomegalovirus infection (dated by TCRdb to between 2018 and 2020). TCRdb shows the sequencer as Illumina HiSeq 1500. TCRdb trimmed public reads at Q25 via fastp, called clones via MiXCR and kept in-frame beta chains. Every distinct CDR3 protein forms one entry, paired with its most common genes and DNA. The sample yields about 130,000 distinct CDR3 sequences; roughly 25% were counted once. Together, the top ten hold 30% to 40% of the sample. These receptors' antigens are unknown. The sample was PBMCs, sequenced either directly or after in vitro stimulation (not recorded which). These receptors were obtained from a human donor in good health (CMV status not recorded). Some clones in this sample may be carry-over from other donors' samples.

This clonotype occurred many times. The rearrangement joins TRBV6-1 to TRBJ1-1; a possible D gene is TRBD1 (6 bases). The CDR3 is 13 amino acids. Between the trimmed V and J ends, which lost 8 bases and 5 bases, there was a span of 15 bases. Germline assignment: CDR1 MNHNS and CDR2 SASEGT. The CDR3 loop is CASGHPGATEAFF. CDR3 DNA: TGTGCCAGCGGGCATCCAGGGGCGACTGAAGCTTTCTTT.

This clonotype was detected only a few times. The rearrangement links TRBV20-1 to TRBJ2-5; D unclear. Germline CDR1 reads DFQATT; CDR2 reads SNEGSKA (reference sequence). V was cut by 0 bases and J by 1 base, with 12 bases left in between. CDR3 size: 15 residues. CDR3 sequence (DNA): TGCAGTGCTAGAGATTTTAAAGCCCCCCAAGAGACCCAGTACTTC. Translating it yields CSARDFKAPQETQYF.

The V gene is TRBV6-2 or TRBV6-3, the J gene TRBJ2-3; D is unclear. The CDR3 totals 13 residues. The ends were cut back, 6 bases at V and 6 bases at J, with 13 bases in the middle. Looked up from germline, CDR1 is MNHEY and CDR2 is SVGEGT. CDR3 amino acids: CASRRPNGDTQYF. DNA of the CDR3: TGTGCCAGCAGACGACCCAACGGGGATACGCAGTATTTT.

This chain connects TRBV2 to TRBJ2-1; 7 nucleotides match TRBD2. This CDR3 has 15 amino acids. CDR1 and CDR2 from the germline V gene are SNHLY and FYNNEI. The J segment lost 5 bases and the V segment lost 7 bases, leaving 11 bases of the junction unmatched. Written as DNA, the CDR3 is TGTGCCAGCACCCCGGGGAATCGGGGGGACAATGAGCAGTTCTTC. It yields the protein CASTPGNRGDNEQFF.

This chain connects TRBV11-3 to TRBJ1-1; D is ambiguous. Trimming removed 2 bases at V and 3 bases at J, with 13 bases between. The CDR3 has 15 residues. Looked up from germline, CDR1 is SGHNT and CDR2 is YENEEA. CDR3 loop: CASSLTWRVDTEAFF. The CDR3 DNA is TGTGCCAGCAGCTTAACTTGGAGGGTGGACACTGAAGCTTTCTTT.

The chain employs TRBV7-6 and TRBJ1-5; D is undetermined. Germline CDR1 reads SGHVS; CDR2 reads FNYEAQ. The germline V and J ends were trimmed by 10 bases and 10 bases, with 5 bases remaining between them. The length of the CDR3 is 8 residues. The CDR3 here is CATEPQHF. CDR3 nucleotide sequence: TGTGCCACCGAACCCCAGCATTTT.

This clonotype was found many times. The chain is built from TRBV20-1 and TRBJ2-1, with D possibly being TRBD2 (6 bases). From germline, CDR1 is DFQATT and CDR2 SNEGSKA (reference sequence). V was clipped by 8 bases and J by 0 bases, with 14 bases between them. The CDR3 is 14 residues long. The CDR3 loop is CSSASVGSYNEQFF. CDR3 DNA: TGCAGTTCCGCTAGCGTAGGCTCCTACAATGAGCAGTTCTTC.

This clonotype was detected only a few times. The CDR3 loop reads CASSQDPGLNTGELFF. The CDR3 bases are TGCGCCAGCAGCCAAGATCCGGGACTGAACACCGGGGAGCTGTTTTTT. The gene calls are TRBV4-1 and TRBJ2-2; the D gene is possibly TRBD2 (6 bases). This CDR3 region has 16 residues. V dropped 0 bases and J dropped 1 base, with 9 bases sitting between them. The germline CDR1 and CDR2 sequences are MGHRA and YSYEKL.

The table lists this clonotype with a few counts. The DNA for the CDR3 is TGCGCCAGCAGCTTGGGGCAGGGGTTCTCCTACAATGAGCAGTTCTTC. Amino acid sequence: CASSLGQGFSYNEQFF. The V and J genes are TRBV5-1 and TRBJ2-1, with D perhaps TRBD1 (6 bases). Germline V lookup: CDR1 SGHRS, CDR2 YFSETQ. Trimming pared 0 bases from V and 0 bases from J, leaving 10 bases between. CDR3 length: 16 residues.

This clonotype appeared many times. The V and J genes are TRBV7-2 and TRBJ2-2; unclear D gene. Trimming shortened V by 2 bases and J by 6 bases, and 13 bases separated the two germline ends. The CDR3 has 15 amino acids. The germline CDR1 and CDR2 sequences are SGHTA and FQGNSA. The CDR3 loop reads CASSLMGTVAGELFF. The CDR3 coding sequence is TGTGCCAGCAGCTTAATGGGAACGGTTGCCGGGGAGCTGTTTTTT.

A few counts support this clonotype. The chain links TRBV7-9 to TRBJ1-6; no definite D call. Germline V CDR1 and CDR2: SEHNR, FQNEAQ (reference sequence). V was cut by 1 base and J by 7 bases, with 8 bases left in between. The CDR3 runs to 14 residues. DNA of the CDR3: TGTGCCAGCAGCTTAGAGGGCGAGAATTCACCCCTCCACTTT. Translating gives CASSLEGENSPLHF.

V gene TRBV6-6 combines with J gene TRBJ2-3; the D gene is possibly TRBD1 (5 bases). With 6 bases removed from V and 5 bases from J, the gap between germline ends came to 15 bases. This CDR3 contains 14 residues. Germline assignment: CDR1 MNHNY and CDR2 SVGAGI (reference sequence). The CDR3 loop is CASSPGDSRDTQYF. As DNA, the CDR3 is TGTGCCAGCAGCCCTGGTGACAGCCGAGATACGCAGTATTTT.

This clonotype was found a few times. The rearrangement uses TRBV4-1 and TRBJ2-3; D unresolved. Trimming cost V 1 base and J 4 bases, with 12 bases left between them. This CDR3 region has 15 residues. Germline CDR1 and CDR2: MGHRA and YSYEKL. For the CDR3, the DNA is TGCGCCAGCAGCCAAGTGGGAACTGGGTCAGATACGCAGTATTTT. Translated: CASSQVGTGSDTQYF.

The CDR3 sequence: CASSFRQGLGETQYF. The CDR3 DNA reads as TGTGCCAGCAGCTTCCGACAGGGCCTGGGGGAGACCCAGTACTTC. The chain links TRBV7-4 to TRBJ2-5, with 7 nucleotides matching TRBD1. The CDR3 runs 15 residues. Per germline, CDR1 SGHVT and CDR2 SQSDAQ. J gave up 5 bases and V 3 bases, and 9 bases lay outside the gene matches.

This clonotype has only a few counts. The chain recombines TRBV5-1 with TRBJ1-2, with 12 bases identical to TRBD1. Trimming removed 4 bases from V and 1 base from J; junction bases left unmatched: 5. This CDR3 region has 16 residues. Germline assignment: CDR1 SGHRS and CDR2 YFSETQ. As DNA, the CDR3 is TGCGCCAGCAGCCCGGGACAGGGGGCCCTTAACTATGGCTACACCTTC. Translated: CASSPGQGALNYGYTF. Combining the CDR3 with reference TRBV5-1 and TRBJ1-2 gives the whole variable domain KAGVTQTPRYLIKTRGQQVTLSCSPISGHRSVSWYQQTPGQGLQFLFEYFSETQRNKGNFPGRFSGRQFSNSRSEMNVSTLELGDSALYLCASSPGQGALNYGYTFGSGTRLTVV.

The rearrangement uses TRBV27 and TRBJ1-2, with D perhaps TRBD1 (6 bases). The CDR3 length is 13 residues. Trimming took off 3 bases at V and 4 bases at J, with 9 bases between the two ends. Germline assignment: CDR1 MNHEY and CDR2 SMNVEV (reference sequence). CDR3 protein: CASSFGGSYGYTF. CDR3 DNA: TGTGCCAGCAGTTTCGGGGGCTCCTATGGCTACACCTTC.

V gene TRBV27 combines with J gene TRBJ1-2; the D is unclear. This CDR3 region has 15 residues. The V end lost 5 bases, the J end lost 0 bases, and 13 bases lay between the germline ends. Germline CDR1 and CDR2: MNHEY and SMNVEV (reference sequence). The chain's CDR3 is CASSPVTLANYGYTF. The CDR3, as DNA: TGTGCCAGCAGTCCCGTTACTCTGGCTAACTATGGCTACACCTTC.

This clonotype was observed a handful of times. The rearrangement joins TRBV2 to TRBJ2-1, with unresolved D. Per the germline V gene, CDR1 is SNHLY and CDR2 is FYNNEI. V was shortened by 4 bases and J by 5 bases, with 9 bases between the two germline ends. The CDR3 is made up of 13 amino acids. For the CDR3, the DNA is TGTGCCAGCAGTGTTTTAGATAACAATGAGCAGTTCTTC. It is translated as CASSVLDNNEQFF.

This clonotype appeared a few times. J is TRBJ2-1 and V is TRBV28; maybe TRBD1 (5 bases). This CDR3 has 14 amino acids. V lost 6 bases and J 0 bases, leaving 9 bases between the germline ends. In germline, CDR1 is MDHEN, CDR2 SYDVKM. The CDR3 protein is CASRDQGSYNEQFF. CDR3 nucleotide sequence: TGTGCCAGCAGGGACCAGGGCTCCTACAATGAGCAGTTCTTC. Full variable domain (rest looked up from reference TRBV28 and TRBJ2-1): DVKVTQSSRYLVKRTGEKVFLECVQDMDHENMFWYRQDPGLGLRLIYFSYDVKMKEKGDIPEGYSVSREKKERFSLILESASTNQTSMYLCASRDQGSYNEQFFGPGTRLTVL.

This chain uses TRBV30 with TRBJ1-5; D is uncertain. The CDR3 is made up of 14 amino acids. Trimming left V 4 bases short and J 5 bases short, with 15 bases between. The germline gives CDR1 GTSNPN, CDR2 SVGIG (reference sequence). DNA for the CDR3: TGTGCCTGGACGCCGAGGGCCTCGTATCAGCCCCAGCATTTT. Protein sequence: CAWTPRASYQPQHF.

This clonotype was counted a few times. This sequence joins TRBV19 and TRBJ2-5, with 8 bases aligning to TRBD2. Germline V gene data show CDR1 as LNHDA and CDR2 as SQIVND (reference sequence). The CDR3 is 16 residues long. The J segment lost 2 bases and the V segment lost 1 base, leaving 6 bases of the junction unmatched. CDR3 sequence reads: CASSIGPGGPQETQYF. For the CDR3, the DNA is TGTGCCAGTAGTATAGGTCCGGGAGGGCCTCAAGAGACCCAGTACTTC.

This clonotype appeared once. The rearrangement joins TRBV20-1 to TRBJ2-6; 7 bases are a match to TRBD2. CDR1 is DFQATT and CDR2 is SNEGSKA in the germline V gene (reference sequence). The trim removed 0 bases at V and 1 base at J, leaving 9 bases unmatched. This CDR3 spans 18 amino acids. The CDR3 DNA sequence: TGCAGTGCTAGAGATTTACGGGGGGAGCTTTCTGGGGCCAACGTCCTGACTTTC. Encoded protein: CSARDLRGELSGANVLTF.

The genes are TRBV6-2 or TRBV6-3 and TRBJ2-5; 9 bases are shared with TRBD1. Germline CDR1 and CDR2: MNHEY and SVGEGT. The CDR3 consists of 13 residues. The junction had 4 bases not matched to a gene; V was cut back by 6 bases and J by 5 bases. The CDR3 loop reads CASRGTGLETQYF. The DNA for the CDR3 is TGTGCCAGCAGGGGGACAGGGTTGGAGACCCAGTACTTC.

The CDR3, as DNA: TGTGCCAGTAGTATCGTCGGGACTTCAGCCTCTGGAAACACCATATATTTT. This translates into CASSIVGTSASGNTIYF. The gene calls are TRBV19 and TRBJ1-3; a weak D match, TRBD1 (5 bases). Per germline, CDR1 LNHDA and CDR2 SQIVND (reference sequence). This CDR3 is 17 amino acids long. Trimming shortened V by 3 bases and J by 0 bases, and 15 bases separated the two germline ends.

The genes are TRBV12-3 or TRBV12-4 and TRBJ1-2; the D is unclear. This CDR3 region has 14 residues. Trimming left V 3 bases short and J 2 bases short, with 10 bases between. The CDR3 bases are TGTGCCAGCAGTTTGGGCTCCCCGAACTATGGCTACACCTTC. Translated, it gives CASSLGSPNYGYTF.

The V gene is TRBV6-1, the J gene TRBJ2-7; no definite D call. The V gene lost 5 bases and the J gene lost 4 bases, with 9 bases spanning the gap. The CDR3 is made up of 12 amino acids. Per the germline V gene, CDR1 is MNHNS and CDR2 is SASEGT. The CDR3 reads CASSPGPYEQYF. CDR3 DNA sequence: TGTGCCAGCAGTCCGGGTCCATACGAGCAGTACTTC.

This clonotype has ten or more counts. The rearrangement uses TRBV7-2 and TRBJ2-7, with TRBD2 matching over 8 bases. V shed 3 bases, J shed 1 base, and the junction held 5 bases outside the gene matches. Germline lookup yields CDR1 SGHTA and CDR2 FQGNSA. The CDR3 contains 15 residues. The CDR3 sequence is CASSFSGEVSYEQYF. The CDR3 nucleotides are TGTGCCAGCAGCTTTAGCGGGGAGGTATCCTACGAGCAGTACTTC.